The 28 T cell receptor beta chains listed next were all sequenced from one sample in a study of blood T cells in healthy people across ages. Next came a second PCR, run for about 7 to 12 cycles, which used a sample-barcoded 5' primer along with a J-beta primer mix. TCRdb processed the 5' RACE reads anew with MiXCR; each CDR3 protein has one entry. The table has hundreds of thousands of distinct CDR3 sequences, about 28% seen once. The sequenced sample consisted of blood. These receptors originate from a woman over 75 in good health.

The chain has TRBV27 and TRBJ2-7, with D perhaps matching TRBD1 (6 bases). This CDR3 has 13 residues. Per the germline V gene, CDR1 is MNHEY and CDR2 is SMNVEV (reference sequence). Trimming left V 6 bases short and J 5 bases short, with 14 bases between. DNA of the CDR3: TGTGCCAGCAGACCCTTGGACAGCGACGAGCAGTACTTC. It codes for CASRPLDSDEQYF.

Ten or more counts support this clonotype. The rearrangement joins TRBV29-1 to TRBJ2-3; D possibly uses TRBD1 or TRBD2 (5 bases each). V lost 7 bases, J lost 0 bases, and 14 bases lay in between. Germline values: CDR1 SQVTM, CDR2 ANQGSEA. CDR3 length equals 14 residues. CDR3 amino acids: CSATGGQSTDTQYF. The DNA of the CDR3 is TGCAGCGCCACCGGAGGACAAAGCACAGATACGCAGTATTTT.

This clonotype was seen many times. The chain uses TRBV29-1 and TRBJ2-1, with 7 bases identical to TRBD1. CDR3 length: 11 amino acids. J was trimmed by 6 bases and V by 6 bases; bases with no gene match: 2. The germline V gene has CDR1 SQVTM and CDR2 ANQGSEA. The DNA for the CDR3 is TGCAGCGTCTACAGGGGCAATGAGCAGTTCTTC. It translates to CSVYRGNEQFF.

This clonotype showed up many times. This sequence joins TRBV5-6 and TRBJ2-3; maybe TRBD1 (6 bases). The CDR3 consists of 16 residues. Germline CDR1 reads SGHDT; CDR2 reads YYEEEE. Trimming removed 1 base from V and 2 bases from J, with 14 bases in between. The CDR3 DNA reads TGTGCCAGCAGCTTGAGTCAGGGGATAGTCACAGATACGCAGTATTTT. Protein: CASSLSQGIVTDTQYF.

This chain joins TRBV7-9 and TRBJ1-4, with TRBD1 matching over 10 bases. CDR1 is SEHNR and CDR2 is FQNEAQ in the germline V gene (reference sequence). This CDR3 is 14 amino acids long. The V segment lost 5 bases and the J segment 6 bases; nucleotides outside the gene matches: 3. The CDR3 loop is CASSGGQGDEKLFF. DNA of the CDR3: TGTGCCAGCAGCGGAGGACAGGGGGATGAAAAACTGTTTTTT.

This clonotype showed up many times. The V and J genes are TRBV9 and TRBJ2-7, with TRBD2 matching 8 bases. Trimming at V came to 0 bases and at J to 3 bases, leaving 5 bases not matched to a gene. This CDR3 spans 15 amino acids. Germline V CDR1 and CDR2: SGDLS, YYNGEE. The CDR3 reads CASSVASGGGYEQYF. The CDR3, as DNA: TGTGCCAGCAGCGTAGCTTCGGGGGGGGGCTACGAGCAGTACTTC.

In this sample, this clonotype turned up many times. This chain joins TRBV6-5 and TRBJ1-4, with a weak D call TRBD1 (6 bases). The germline V gene encodes CDR1 MNHEY and CDR2 SVGAGI. Trimming left V 6 bases short and J 8 bases short, with 16 bases between. This CDR3 has 14 residues. CDR3 DNA: TGTGCCAGCAGGGGTGGCTTCGGGGGCGAAAAACTGTTTTTT. Encoded protein: CASRGGFGGEKLFF.

With respect to this clonotype: A read error may be the cause here, since a much bigger clone is one base away. The CDR3 loop is CASRVTESQYF. For the CDR3, the DNA is TGTGCCAGCAGGGTTACGGAGTCCCAGTACTTC. The chain couples TRBV6-1 to TRBJ2-7; D is undetermined. CDR3 length equals 11 residues. Germline CDR1 MNHNS, CDR2 SASEGT. Trimming took 6 bases from V and 10 from J, leaving 13 bases between them.

In its sample, this clonotype was seen a few times. The rearrangement joins TRBV4-1 to TRBJ1-3; D remains ambiguous. Germline CDR1 MGHRA, CDR2 YSYEKL. Trimming took 0 bases from V and 0 from J, leaving 9 bases between them. The length of the CDR3 is 16 residues. CDR3 bases: TGCGCCAGCAGCCAAGATTTGCTAGTCTCTGGAAACACCATATATTTT. It translates to CASSQDLLVSGNTIYF.

The rearrangement links TRBV6-1 to TRBJ1-1; possibly TRBD1 for D (6 bases). This CDR3 has 13 amino acids. In germline, CDR1 is MNHNS, CDR2 SASEGT. V lost 6 bases, J lost 7 bases, and 15 bases lay in between. Here the CDR3 reads CASRAIGGGEAFF. DNA of the CDR3: TGTGCCAGCAGGGCGATTGGGGGCGGTGAAGCTTTCTTT.

The chain links TRBV4-1 to TRBJ1-2, with 12 positions matching TRBD1. Per germline, CDR1 MGHRA and CDR2 YSYEKL. Germline trimming cut 1 base from V and 2 bases from J; bases unmatched to any gene: 8. The CDR3 sequence is 18 residues long. This CDR3 reads CASSQVWDRGRGNYGYTF. As DNA, the CDR3 is TGCGCCAGCAGCCAAGTCTGGGACAGGGGGCGCGGGAACTATGGCTACACCTTC.

This chain joins TRBV19 and TRBJ2-7, with TRBD1 matching 9 bases. V was clipped by 3 bases and J by 2 bases; unmatched bases: 2. Germline lookup yields CDR1 LNHDA and CDR2 SQIVND (reference sequence). CDR3 size: 14 residues. In nucleotides, the CDR3 is TGTGCCAGTAGTATGGGGACAGGGACCTACGAGCAGTACTTC. This translates into CASSMGTGTYEQYF.

Comments on this clonotype: The junction departs from germline at one end; a sequencing error may be responsible. V and J are TRBV20-1 and TRBJ2-3; 8 bases agree with TRBD2. The CDR3 is made up of 14 amino acids. Germline CDR1 is DFQATT and CDR2 is SNEGSKA (reference sequence). The chain's CDR3 is CSATTGGRADTRYF. CDR3 nucleotide sequence: TGCAGTGCTACGACGGGGGGGCGGGCAGATACGCGGTATTTT.

This clonotype was detected many times. The V gene is TRBV3-1, the J gene TRBJ2-5; weak D call: TRBD1 (5 bases). The CDR3 totals 12 residues. In germline, CDR1 is LGHDT, CDR2 YNNKEL (reference sequence). V was trimmed by 2 bases and J by 5 bases, leaving 6 bases between them. The CDR3 protein is CASSQKGETQYF. The DNA of the CDR3 is TGTGCCAGCAGCCAAAAGGGGGAGACCCAGTACTTC.

The chain couples TRBV6-1 to TRBJ1-5; tentatively, D is TRBD1 (6 bases). V lost 4 bases, J lost 6 bases, and 10 bases lay in between. This CDR3 has 13 amino acids. Germline CDR1 MNHNS, CDR2 SASEGT. The CDR3: CASSGGGRQPQHF. In DNA, the CDR3 is TGTGCCAGCAGTGGAGGGGGGCGTCAGCCCCAGCATTTT.

In its sample, this clonotype was seen many times. The chain combines TRBV25-1 with TRBJ2-5; D is perhaps TRBD1 or TRBD2 (6 bases each). This CDR3 spans 14 amino acids. V was cut by 2 bases and J by 4 bases, with 11 bases left in between. Germline CDR1 and CDR2: MGHDK and SYGVNS. CDR3 residues: CASSENGGLETQYF. The CDR3 nucleotides are TGTGCCAGCAGTGAAAACGGGGGCCTAGAGACCCAGTACTTC.

This clonotype has a count of ten or more. This sequence joins TRBV27 and TRBJ1-6, with a tentative D call TRBD1 (6 bases). This CDR3 spans 18 amino acids. V lost 6 bases to trimming and J lost 2 bases, with 20 bases between them. The V gene's germline CDR1 is MNHEY and CDR2 SMNVEV (reference sequence). For the CDR3, the DNA is TGTGCCAGCAGAGGACAGCCGATCCTCAGCACCTATAATTCACCCCTCCACTTT. It translates to CASRGQPILSTYNSPLHF.

This clonotype was observed a handful of times. This rearrangement joins TRBV27 to TRBJ2-1, with a weak D call TRBD2 (6 bases). The DNA matches TRBJ2-7 better at its end, which makes the J call doubtful. This CDR3 has 16 residues. Germline CDR1 is MNHEY and CDR2 is SMNVEV (reference sequence). CDR3 loop: CASSTGTWSSYNEQYF. The DNA of the CDR3 is TGTGCCAGCAGTACCGGGACTTGGAGCTCCTACAATGAGCAGTACTTC.

This clonotype was detected a few times. The rearrangement uses TRBV29-1 and TRBJ1-1; D is perhaps TRBD1 (6 bases). This CDR3 has 14 residues. Germline loops: CDR1 SQVTM, CDR2 ANQGSEA. V was shortened by 6 bases and J by 5 bases, with 19 bases between the two germline ends. CDR3 DNA sequence: TGCAGCGTCCCGGGGGGGCAGGGGCGAACTGAAGCTTTCTTT. As protein: CSVPGGQGRTEAFF.

Many counts were recorded for this clonotype. The chain has TRBV6-2 or TRBV6-3 and TRBJ2-5; D might be TRBD2 (5 bases). Germline V gene lookup returns CDR1 MNHEY and CDR2 SVGEGT. The CDR3 is made up of 16 amino acids. V lost 0 bases to trimming and J lost 5 bases, with 16 bases between them. The CDR3 nucleotides read TGTGCCAGCAGTTACTCCCCCGACCTAGCACGGGAGACCCAGTACTTC. Protein sequence: CASSYSPDLARETQYF.

This chain connects TRBV20-1 to TRBJ2-3; TRBD2 matches 7 bases. Looked up from germline, CDR1 is DFQATT and CDR2 is SNEGSKA (reference sequence). CDR3 size: 16 residues. The ends lost 5 bases at V and 1 base at J; junction bases unmatched: 12. The chain's CDR3 is CSASRTRGGRTDTQYF. CDR3 nucleotides: TGCAGTGCTTCCAGGACTCGCGGGGGTCGCACAGATACGCAGTATTTT.

As to this clonotype: A much larger clonotype is one base distant, so this may be a read error. This sequence joins TRBV7-9 and TRBJ2-3, with 9 positions matching TRBD1. CDR1 is SEHNR, CDR2 FQNEAQ, per germline (reference sequence). The CDR3 runs 15 residues. In DNA form, the CDR3 reads TGTGTCAGCAGACTGACAGGGGGTAGCACAGATACGCAGTATTTT. It translates to CVSRLTGGSTDTQYF.

The rearrangement links TRBV6-2 or TRBV6-3 to TRBJ2-7; 8 bases line up with TRBD1. CDR3 size: 13 residues. Germline V CDR1 and CDR2: MNHEY, SVGEGT. Trimming cost V 10 bases and J 2 bases; bases outside gene matches: 7. Here the CDR3 reads CAIRQGSTYEQYF. DNA of the CDR3: TGTGCCATTCGACAGGGGTCTACCTACGAGCAGTACTTC.

The gene calls are TRBV10-3 and TRBJ2-2; D is uncertain. The V gene's germline CDR1 is ENHRY and CDR2 SYGVKD. The CDR3 runs to 13 residues. V lost 8 bases and J 2 bases, leaving 9 bases between the germline ends. This CDR3 is CAISDLNTGELFF. The CDR3 DNA reads as TGTGCCATCTCGGACCTAAACACCGGGGAGCTGTTTTTT.

This clonotype has just one count. This chain uses TRBV7-2 with TRBJ2-3, with 8 bases aligning to TRBD2. In germline, CDR1 is SGHTA, CDR2 FQGNSA. The J segment lost 10 bases and the V segment lost 5 bases, leaving 17 bases of the junction unmatched. The CDR3 has 16 residues. The CDR3 DNA reads TGTGCCAGCAGCCCCTTTAGCGGGGCCCCCATCGTGGCGCAGTATTTT. Translation: CASSPFSGAPIVAQYF.

The V and J genes are TRBV9 and TRBJ1-1; D is undetermined. V was trimmed by 6 bases and J by 12 bases, leaving 24 bases between them. This CDR3 region has 14 residues. Germline-derived CDR1 and CDR2 are SGDLS and YYNGEE. CDR3 nucleotides: TGTGCCAGCACCTTGGGCGGCATGAACACTGGAACTTTCTTT. This gives the protein CASTLGGMNTGTFF. The full variable domain, completed using reference TRBV9 and TRBJ1-1, is DSGVTQTPKHLITATGQRVTLRCSPRSGDLSVYWYQQSLDQGLQFLIQYYNGEERAKGNILERFSAQQFPDLHSELNLSSLELGDSALYFCASTLGGMNTGTFFGQGTRLTVV.

The J gene is TRBJ2-5, the V gene TRBV20-1; 7 bases are a match to TRBD1. The CDR3 runs to 15 residues. Germline V CDR1 and CDR2: DFQATT, SNEGSKA (reference sequence). Germline trimming cut 3 bases from V and 7 bases from J; bases unmatched to any gene: 14. As DNA, the CDR3 is TGCAGTGCTAGGGAGGTTCGGGACAGTTCATGGACCCAGTACTTC. Amino acids: CSAREVRDSSWTQYF.

This clonotype has more than one count but fewer than ten. The CDR3 loop reads CASSSRTGSYNEQYF. The CDR3 DNA reads as TGTGCCAGCAGCTCCCGGACAGGCTCCTACAATGAGCAGTACTTC. The chain employs TRBV11-3 and TRBJ2-1, with 7 bases matching TRBD1. Near its end, the DNA agrees better with TRBJ2-7, so the J call may be wrong. The CDR3 has 15 amino acids. Germline V gene sequence: CDR1 SGHNT, CDR2 YENEEA.